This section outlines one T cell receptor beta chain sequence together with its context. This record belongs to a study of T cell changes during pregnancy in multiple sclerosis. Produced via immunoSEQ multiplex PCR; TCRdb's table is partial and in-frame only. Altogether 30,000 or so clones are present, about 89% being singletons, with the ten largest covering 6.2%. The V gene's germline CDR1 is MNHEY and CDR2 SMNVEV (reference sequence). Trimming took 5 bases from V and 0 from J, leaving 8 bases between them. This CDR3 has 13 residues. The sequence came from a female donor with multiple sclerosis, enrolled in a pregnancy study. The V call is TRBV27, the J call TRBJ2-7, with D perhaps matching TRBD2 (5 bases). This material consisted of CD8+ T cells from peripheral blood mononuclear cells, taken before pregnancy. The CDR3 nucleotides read TGTGCCAGCAGTACTCGGGGCTCCTACGAGCAGTACTTC. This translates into CASSTRGSYEQYF.